This note documents a single T cell receptor (beta chain) sequence. The data belong to a study of blood T cell repertoires in COVID-19. Study in general: Collection of acute and convalescent COVID-19 samples took place in the United States, Italy and Spain.

Trimming shortened V by 3 bases and J by 5 bases, and 14 bases separated the two germline ends. There are 14 residues in the CDR3. Germline V gene sequence: CDR1 MNHEY, CDR2 SVGAGI. Method: immunoSEQ multiplex PCR; TCRdb's copy keeps in-frame clones and lacks some. The data contain under 250,000 clones, 82% of them seen just once; the ten biggest clones take up 3% to 4%. This rearrangement joins TRBV6-5 to TRBJ2-7, with TRBD1 as a possible D gene (6 bases). Sequencing was carried out using PBMCs or T cells enriched from blood (not recorded which). The origin of this receptor is a woman in her sixties who had recovered from COVID-19. CDR3 sequence: CASSYLRGDNEQYF. The DNA of the CDR3 is TGTGCCAGCAGTTATCTCAGGGGAGACAACGAGCAGTACTTC.